Sequencing of this T cell receptor beta chain was carried out in a study of neurological immune-mediated disorders. Regarding the study as a whole: CDR3 amino acid sequences found in expanded clones were never shared across subjects, suggesting private repertoires in all groups.

The study used blood bank volunteers in Maryland, USA, as healthy controls. Stored at -80 C, 2 million PBMCs were the source of the unsorted libraries. TCRdb reprocessed the 5' RACE reads via MiXCR and lists one record per CDR3 protein. The sample contains about 27,000 distinct CDR3 sequences, 20% to 25% of which appear only once. This clonotype has a handful of counts. Its antigen remains unknown. The CDR3 contains 16 residues. The V gene's germline CDR1 is GTSNPN and CDR2 SVGIG (reference sequence). V lost 0 bases and J lost 7, with 18 bases in between. Sequences were obtained from PBMCs. The TCR comes from a woman between 55 and 75 years old in good health. This rearrangement joins TRBV30 to TRBJ2-2; TRBD2 might be the D (7 bases). DNA of the CDR3: TGTGCCTGGAGTGTACCGGGCGGGGGCAAAGGCGGGGAGCTGTTTTTT. It codes for CAWSVPGGGKGGELFF.